The 28 T cell receptor beta chains below all came from one sample that was sequenced in a study of glioma-infiltrating T cells. The iRepertoire nested amplicon-rescue multiplex PCR amplified TCR alpha and beta CDR3s from RNA. Using its own MiXCR run on the multiplex PCR reads, TCRdb lists one record per CDR3 protein. The profile covers 170,000 or so distinct CDR3 sequences, with around 40% appearing a single time and around 5.3% taken by the ten largest. The sequenced sample consisted of glioma tissue, nonneoplastic brain tissue, or PBMCs (not recorded which). The receptors stem from a human donor with low-grade glioma or glioblastoma, undergoing nonglioma brain surgery, or in good health (not recorded which).

About this clonotype: A junction end diverges from the germline sequence, so it may reflect a read error. The chain combines TRBV4-1 with TRBJ2-3, with 8 bases matching TRBD2. CDR1 is MGHRA, CDR2 YSYEKL, per germline. The CDR3 has 11 amino acids. The CDR3 DNA reads TGCGCCAGCTCGGGAGGGGATACGCATTATTTT. The encoded protein is CASSGGDTHYF.

This clonotype came up a few times. CDR3 bases: TGTGCCAGCCAATCCCCCGGCGCAGGGGGGAGGAATGAGCAGTTCTTC. As protein: CASQSPGAGGRNEQFF. The genes are TRBV28 and TRBJ2-1; D perhaps matches TRBD1 (7 bases). V lost 8 bases and J 7 bases, leaving 24 bases between the germline ends. The CDR3 spans 16 residues. Germline values: CDR1 MDHEN, CDR2 SYDVKM. The full variable domain, rest sourced from reference TRBV28 and TRBJ2-1, is DVKVTQSSRYLVKRTGEKVFLECVQDMDHENMFWYRQDPGLGLRLIYFSYDVKMKEKGDIPEGYSVSREKKERFSLILESASTNQTSMYLCASQSPGAGGRNEQFFGPGTRLTVL.

The chain employs TRBV7-6 and TRBJ1-3; 7 nucleotides match TRBD1. The CDR3 is 15 residues long. The germline gives CDR1 SGHVS, CDR2 FNYEAQ. Germline trimming cut 1 base from V and 0 bases from J; bases unmatched to any gene: 0. The CDR3 here is CASSLGTGSGNTIYF. The CDR3, as DNA: TGTGCCAGCAGCTTAGGGACAGGCTCTGGAAACACCATATATTTT.

Many counts were recorded for this clonotype. The rearrangement joins TRBV28 to TRBJ1-2; a weak D match, TRBD1 (5 bases). In germline, CDR1 is MDHEN, CDR2 SYDVKM. V was trimmed by 7 bases and J by 2 bases, leaving 11 bases between them. CDR3 size: 13 residues. CDR3 region: CASKGTYNYGYTF. CDR3 sequence (DNA): TGTGCCAGCAAGGGGACCTACAACTATGGCTACACCTTC.

As for this clonotype: The conserved phenylalanine or tryptophan normally closing the CDR3 is absent here, so this likely arose from a read error. The chain combines TRBV20-1 with TRBJ2-1; D remains ambiguous. V lost 5 bases and J lost 6, with 14 bases in between. The CDR3 is 13 amino acids. In germline, CDR1 is DFQATT, CDR2 SNEGSKA (reference sequence). CDR3: CSAATAPGNEQFL. Written as DNA, the CDR3 is TGCAGTGCTGCCACTGCGCCTGGCAATGAGCAGTTCCTC.

About this clonotype: This could be a read error, since a much larger clone is one nucleotide away. The V and J genes are TRBV12-3 or TRBV12-4 and TRBJ2-7, with D unclear. The J call may be in error: the DNA end matches TRBJ1-2 better. This CDR3 has 12 residues. The chain's CDR3 is CARSLLGYGYTF. The CDR3 DNA reads TGTGCCAGAAGTTTATTGGGTTATGGCTACACCTTC.

Concerning this clonotype: This sequence may be a read error, since a much larger clone differs from it by one base. The rearrangement joins TRBV4-1 to TRBJ2-3; D possibly corresponds to TRBD1 (5 bases). This CDR3 contains 15 residues. V gave up 2 bases and J gave up 5 bases, with 14 bases separating them. Germline loops: CDR1 MGHRA, CDR2 YSYEKL. CDR3 amino acids: CASSQYSGSKDTQYF. The CDR3 nucleotides are TGCGCCAGCAGCCAATATTCAGGGTCCAAAGATACGCAGTATTTT.

The rearrangement links TRBV11-2 to TRBJ2-7; D uncertain. CDR1 SGHAT and CDR2 FQNNGV come from the germline V gene. CDR3 length: 15 amino acids. V lost 5 bases to trimming and J lost 5 bases, with 19 bases between them. The CDR3 coding sequence is TGTGCCAGCAGCCAGTTATCGGCCTTTTTGGACGAGCAGTACTTC. Its translation: CASSQLSAFLDEQYF.

This clonotype was seen ten or more times. This rearrangement joins TRBV20-1 to TRBJ1-5, with D maybe TRBD1 (6 bases). Germline V gene lookup returns CDR1 DFQATT and CDR2 SNEGSKA (reference sequence). This CDR3 is built from 15 residues. V was trimmed by 6 bases and J by 3 bases, leaving 18 bases between them. For the CDR3, the DNA is TGCAGTGCCCAAGCCGGGGGGCAGGCCAATCAGCCCCAGCATTTT. Translation gives CSAQAGGQANQPQHF.

Of note for this clonotype: It may be a read error: a sequence one base away is much more abundant. The chain carries TRBV15 and TRBJ2-7; D might be TRBD1 (5 bases). The CDR3 has 15 amino acids. CDR1 is LNHNV, CDR2 YYDKDF, per germline (reference sequence). Trimming stripped 0 bases from V and 5 bases from J, with 14 bases between. CDR3 nucleotide sequence: TGTGCCACCAGCAGAGACCAGGGATCATCCCACGAGCAGTACTTC. Its translation is CATSRDQGSSHEQYF.

This clonotype showed up many times. This chain uses TRBV3-1 with TRBJ1-5; D not certain. Between the trimmed V and J ends, which lost 2 bases and 7 bases, there was a span of 9 bases. CDR1 and CDR2 (germline): LGHDT, YNNKEL (reference sequence). CDR3 length equals 13 residues. The CDR3 protein is CASSQRGSQPQHF. DNA of the CDR3: TGTGCCAGCAGCCAACGAGGGAGCCAGCCCCAGCATTTT.

On this clonotype: Since a much larger clone is just one base distant, this may be a read error. V and J are TRBV6-1 and TRBJ2-1, with D tentatively TRBD2 (6 bases). Per germline, CDR1 MNHNS and CDR2 SASEGT. This CDR3 comprises 18 residues. V dropped 5 bases and J dropped 2 bases, with 22 bases sitting between them. The chain's CDR3 is CASSQPRLEGSTYNEQFF. In nucleotides, the CDR3 is TGTGCCAGCAGTCAGCCTCGACTAGAGGGATCAACCTACAATGAGCAGTTCTTC.

This clonotype was seen only a few times. The rearrangement uses TRBV4-2 and TRBJ2-1; no clear D gene. There are 14 residues in the CDR3. Trimming removed 0 bases at V and 9 bases at J, with 12 bases between. CDR1 is LGHNA, CDR2 YNFKEQ, per germline. The CDR3 is CASSQDIAVSEQFF. In nucleotides, the CDR3 is TGTGCCAGCAGCCAAGATATCGCAGTGAGTGAGCAGTTCTTC.

The V and J genes are TRBV2 and TRBJ2-1, with 8 bases matching TRBD2. The CDR3 extends over 15 amino acids. Looked up from germline, CDR1 is SNHLY and CDR2 is FYNNEI. The V and J ends lost 5 bases and 9 bases, in that order; junction bases with no gene match: 12. CDR3 loop: CASSQSPGRGGEQFF. In DNA, the CDR3 is TGTGCCAGCAGTCAATCCCCGGGACGGGGGGGTGAGCAGTTCTTC.

The chain recombines TRBV9 with TRBJ2-1; possibly TRBD1 for D (6 bases). This CDR3 region has 15 residues. The germline CDR1 and CDR2 sequences are SGDLS and YYNGEE. V shed 0 bases and J shed 0 bases, with 7 bases lying between them. CDR3 nucleotide sequence: TGTGCCAGCAGCGTAGTAGGGGGCTCCTACAATGAGCAGTTCTTC. It is translated as CASSVVGGSYNEQFF.

This clonotype was recorded a few times. The chain carries TRBV28 and TRBJ2-6; D remains unclear. With 2 bases removed from V and 2 bases from J, the gap between germline ends came to 7 bases. The length of the CDR3 is 15 residues. Germline-derived CDR1 and CDR2 are MDHEN and SYDVKM. CDR3 residues: CASSLLTAGANVLTF. CDR3 in DNA: TGTGCCAGCAGTTTACTTACAGCTGGGGCCAACGTCCTGACTTTC. The variable domain in full, completed from reference TRBV28 and TRBJ2-6, reads DVKVTQSSRYLVKRTGEKVFLECVQDMDHENMFWYRQDPGLGLRLIYFSYDVKMKEKGDIPEGYSVSREKKERFSLILESASTNQTSMYLCASSLLTAGANVLTFGAGSRLTVL.

On this clonotype itself: A much more abundant neighbour one base away suggests this may be a read error. The genes are TRBV3-1 and TRBJ2-1; 9 nucleotides agree with TRBD2. CDR3 length equals 15 residues. Germline V CDR1 and CDR2: LGHDT, YNNKEL (reference sequence). As DNA, the CDR3 is TGTGCCAGCAGCCAAGGGGCGGGAGGGTATGATGAGAAGTTCTTC. This translates into CASSQGAGGYDEKFF.

This clonotype has only a few counts. The chain has TRBV18 and TRBJ1-1, with unresolved D. Germline V gives CDR1 KGHSH, CDR2 LQKENI. The CDR3 consists of 17 residues. The V gene lost 5 bases and the J gene lost 0 bases, with 19 bases spanning the gap. Written as DNA, the CDR3 is TGTGCCAGCTCATCGCGAACGGGTTTTAATATGAACACTGAAGCTTTCTTT. It encodes CASSSRTGFNMNTEAFF. Combining the CDR3 with reference TRBV18 and TRBJ1-1 gives the whole variable domain NAGVMQNPRHLVRRRGQEARLRCSPMKGHSHVYWYRQLPEEGLKFMVYLQKENIIDESGMPKERFSAEFPKEGPSILRIQQVVRGDSAAYFCASSSRTGFNMNTEAFFGQGTRLTVV.

Concerning this clonotype: A much larger clone is a single base away; this may be a read error. J is TRBJ2-3 and V is TRBV5-8; D uncertain. The CDR3 is 13 residues long. CDR1 and CDR2 from the germline V gene are SGHTS and YDEGEE. V lost 4 bases to trimming and J lost 7 bases, with 13 bases between them. Here the CDR3 DNA reads TGTGCCAGCAGCCTCCCCTGGGTCCATACGCAGTATTTT. This encodes CASSLPWVHTQYF.

This clonotype was picked up a small number of times. The J gene is TRBJ2-2, the V gene TRBV12-3 or TRBV12-4; D ambiguous. With 4 bases removed from V and 1 base from J, the gap between germline ends came to 4 bases. The CDR3 totals 13 residues. CDR3 sequence reads: CASSYENTGELFF. CDR3 nucleotide sequence: TGTGCCAGCAGTTATGAGAACACCGGGGAGCTGTTTTTT.

This clonotype was found many times. V is TRBV24-1 and J is TRBJ2-3; a weak D match, TRBD2 (5 bases). Trimming stripped 1 base from V and 2 bases from J, with 9 bases between. This CDR3 comprises 15 residues. Germline values: CDR1 KGHDR, CDR2 SFDVKD. CDR3 DNA sequence: TGTGCCACCAGTGATTTACGCGGGCCCACAGATACGCAGTATTTT. Its protein is CATSDLRGPTDTQYF.

This chain uses TRBV4-1 with TRBJ2-1, with TRBD2 matching over 9 bases. The CDR3 length is 16 residues. J was trimmed by 3 bases and V by 1 base; bases with no gene match: 4. Germline CDR1 and CDR2: MGHRA and YSYEKL. CDR3 DNA: TGCGCCAGCAGCCAAGCGGGCGGGAGGGGCTACAATGAGCAGTTCTTC. Translating gives CASSQAGGRGYNEQFF.

The chain recombines TRBV19 with TRBJ1-5; 8 bases map to TRBD1. The CDR3 length is 14 residues. J lost 6 bases, V lost 3 bases, and 4 bases had no gene match. Looked up from germline, CDR1 is LNHDA and CDR2 is SQIVND (reference sequence). CDR3 region: CASSITGQGQPQHF. CDR3 bases: TGTGCCAGTAGTATTACAGGACAGGGTCAGCCCCAGCATTTT.

As to this clonotype: The conserved phenylalanine or tryptophan is not found at the CDR3 terminus, so this likely reflects a read error. The chain recombines TRBV29-1 with TRBJ1-3, with D hard to call. This CDR3 is built from 12 residues. Germline V gives CDR1 SQVTM, CDR2 ANQGSEA. V dropped 6 bases and J dropped 2 bases, with 8 bases sitting between them. This CDR3 is CSVLVTGNTIYL. The CDR3 DNA follows: TGCAGCGTCCTAGTGACTGGAAACACCATATATCTT.

The J gene is TRBJ2-5, the V gene TRBV13, with TRBD2 as a possible D gene (5 bases). This CDR3 has 15 amino acids. Trimming removed 2 bases at V and 0 bases at J, with 10 bases between. From germline, CDR1 is PRHDT and CDR2 FYEKMQ (reference sequence). The DNA for the CDR3 is TGTGCCAGCAGCTTATCGGAGCGGAACCAAGAGACCCAGTACTTC. Protein sequence: CASSLSERNQETQYF.

As DNA, the CDR3 is TGCGCCAGCAGCTTCGGACCACCCCCCGACAATGAGCAGTTCTTC. As protein: CASSFGPPPDNEQFF. V is TRBV5-1 and J is TRBJ2-1; unclear D gene. Germline CDR1 SGHRS, CDR2 YFSETQ. The ends were cut back, 2 bases at V and 5 bases at J, with 14 bases in the middle. The CDR3 extends over 15 amino acids.

In the case of this clonotype: This may come from a read error, since a much larger clone is one base off. V and J are TRBV2 and TRBJ1-6; 7 bases align to TRBD1. This CDR3 has 11 amino acids. Germline values: CDR1 SNHLY, CDR2 FYNNEI. Written as DNA, the CDR3 is TGTGCCAGCAGTTATGACAGGGCCCCCAACTTT. Its translation: CASSYDRAPNF.

This clonotype has a handful of counts. The chain has TRBV11-2 and TRBJ2-2; weak D call: TRBD1 (5 bases). The CDR3 contains 13 residues. V was cut by 3 bases and J by 5 bases, with 7 bases left in between. Germline assignment: CDR1 SGHAT and CDR2 FQNNGV. The CDR3 coding sequence is TGTGCCAGCAGCTTCAGGGCTACCGGGGAGCTGTTTTTT. This gives the protein CASSFRATGELFF.